Here is one T cell receptor (beta chain) with its context. Its antigen is not known. The protocol was immunoSEQ multiplex PCR, while the TCRdb copy is restricted to in-frame clones and leaves out a portion. The data contain more than 70,000 clones, roughly 93% of them singletons. The data derive from a study of OX40 agonist ivuxolimab in advanced cancers. Study information: Earlier anti-PD-1, anti-PD-L1 or anti-CTLA-4 therapy was permitted; under 50% had received some. Study outcomes and limitations: CD4+ and CD8+ blood T cells expanded clonally by week 6 at 0.1 to 3.0 mg/kg. More expanded clones were found, on average, in CD8+ than in CD4+ T cells. Antigens targeted by the expanded peripheral T cells were not determined.

The clonotype was recovered from an adult with an advanced solid tumor such as melanoma, head and neck, liver or kidney cancer. Material: CD4+ or CD8+ T cells sorted from blood, obtained in a trial of the OX40 agonist ivuxolimab.

CDR3 sequence: CASSRDVSNTEAFF. For the CDR3, the DNA is TGTGCCAGCAGCCGGGACGTATCGAACACTGAAGCTTTCTTT. This chain connects TRBV5-5 to TRBJ1-1; D might be TRBD1 (5 bases). This CDR3 contains 14 residues. From germline, CDR1 is SGHKS and CDR2 YYEKEE (reference sequence). Trimming took off 4 bases at V and 1 base at J, with 11 bases between the two ends.